The present TCR beta chain was sequenced within a study of blood T cell repertoires in COVID-19. About the research overall: Acute and convalescent COVID-19 specimens originated in the United States, Italy and Spain. T cells, B-cell-depleted T cells, or PBMCs supplied cDNA or gDNA.

Deletions cut 4 bases from V and 2 bases from J, with 9 bases between. Germline loops: CDR1 SNHLY, CDR2 FYNNEI. The CDR3 totals 13 residues. Authors' processing steps: Counts of nucleated cells, estimated from reference gene primer amplification, were obtained. Assay: immunoSEQ multiplex PCR; the TCRdb copy retains only in-frame clones and omits some. V and J calls plus clone size are reproduced from that table; the DNA served to infer D and trimming. Counted here are about 130,000 clones, about 79% occurring once; the ten biggest clones make up about 15%. The origin of this receptor is a woman in her forties or fifties with acute or convalescent COVID-19. The source material was peripheral blood. The chain links TRBV2 to TRBJ2-7; D ambiguous. CDR3 DNA sequence: TGTGCCAGCAGTGGAGTGGTTGCCTACGAGCAGTACTTC. It translates to CASSGVVAYEQYF.